The TCR beta chain described here comes from a study of control samples from healthy donors and cancer patients (dated by TCRdb to 2020 to 2021). The V end gives up 5 bases and the J end 4 bases, leaving 4 bases in the junction not matched to a gene. From the cysteine up to the phenylalanine, the CDR3 has a length of 13 residues. CDR3 DNA is the only sequence kept; it has 39 bases, read in frame from the first base. Via the germline V gene, CDR1 is MDHEN and CDR2 SYDVKM. This clone came up a few times. Its antigen has not been determined. Qualities for individual bases were not recorded, and no much larger clone is one base off. Library construction relied on the immunoSEQ multiplex PCR assay. TCRdb obtained this table from immuneACCESS and retained in-frame rearrangements with V and J assigned. These tables miss some clones; where compared with another copy, unresolved V genes account for less than half of the shortfall, and the remainder is unexplained. The sample table shows 120,000 or so clones, and 70% to 90% are seen once. The ten largest clones capture 2.9% of the sample.

This receptor was taken from a man aged 55 to 70 in good health. The V gene is TRBV28 and the J gene is TRBJ1-2; 7 of the junction bases match TRBD1. Sequencing input: blood. Here the CDR3 is given as CASSPDRVYGYTF. The DNA is TGTGCCAGCAGTCCCGACAGGGTCTATGGCTACACCTTC.